These 5 T cell receptor beta chains came from one sample sequenced in a study of blood T cell repertoires in COVID-19. The table came from immunoSEQ multiplex PCR; TCRdb's copy has only in-frame clones and leaves some out. The sample has 230,000 or so clones, about four fifths seen once. The sample consisted of PBMCs or T cells enriched from blood (not recorded which). These receptor sequences come from a man over 45 who had recovered from COVID-19.

Written as DNA, the CDR3 is TGCGCCAGCAACGGGGACTGGAGCACAGATACGCAGTATTTT. It codes for CASNGDWSTDTQYF. The rearrangement links TRBV5-1 to TRBJ2-3; a possible D gene is TRBD2 (6 bases). Germline lookup yields CDR1 SGHRS and CDR2 YFSETQ. V gave up 6 bases and J gave up 0 bases, with 11 bases separating them. This CDR3 comprises 14 residues.

V and J are TRBV29-1 and TRBJ2-7; D perhaps matches TRBD1 (6 bases). Trimming took off 3 bases at V and 6 bases at J, with 9 bases between the two ends. CDR3 length: 11 residues. Germline assignment: CDR1 SQVTM and CDR2 ANQGSEA. The CDR3 reads CSVDQGTEQYF. In DNA, the CDR3 is TGCAGCGTTGATCAGGGGACCGAGCAGTACTTC.

The chain carries TRBV3-1 (or the pseudogene TRBV3-2) and TRBJ1-2, with TRBD1 matching 9 bases. The CDR3 spans 16 residues. Trimming took 0 bases from V and 6 from J; bases not matched to a gene: 8. CDR1 and CDR2 (germline): LGHDT, YNNKEL (reference sequence). The CDR3 DNA is TGTGCCAGCAGCCAAGATTTGGTTTGGGACAGGGATGGCTACACCTTC. It yields the protein CASSQDLVWDRDGYTF.

The chain has TRBV7-3 and TRBJ2-5; D call uncertain. The germline gives CDR1 SGHTA, CDR2 FQGTGA. The CDR3 length is 15 residues. With 5 bases removed from V and 1 base from J, the gap between germline ends came to 14 bases. The CDR3 coding sequence is TGTGCCAGCAGCCTCGTTGGAGCGACCCAAGAGACCCAGTACTTC. Translating gives CASSLVGATQETQYF.

CDR3 in amino acids: CASSPQGSLSYEQYF. CDR3 DNA: TGTGCCAGCAGCCCACAGGGGTCGTTATCCTACGAGCAGTACTTC. The chain has TRBV7-9 and TRBJ2-7; 7 positions match TRBD1. CDR1 SEHNR and CDR2 FQNEAQ come from the germline V gene (reference sequence). The CDR3 is made up of 15 amino acids. J lost 1 base, V lost 5 bases, and 8 bases had no gene match.